This entry lists 15 T cell receptor beta chains sequenced from one sample in a study of blood T cell repertoires in COVID-19. The data were produced by immunoSEQ multiplex PCR, yet TCRdb's version contains in-frame clones alone and is incomplete. This table holds 110,000 or so clones, around 80% found once. The sequencing sample was made of peripheral blood. These receptors were obtained from a woman at least 80 years old with acute or convalescent COVID-19.

V is TRBV30 and J is TRBJ1-4; TRBD1 matches at 7 bases. J lost 8 bases, V lost 2 bases, and 11 bases had no gene match. There are 15 residues in the CDR3. Germline V gene sequence: CDR1 GTSNPN, CDR2 SVGIG (reference sequence). CDR3 region: CAWSKGQAVEEKLFF. CDR3 sequence (DNA): TGTGCCTGGAGTAAAGGACAGGCGGTGGAAGAAAAACTGTTTTTT.

In regard to this clone: A junction boundary mismatches the germline segment, possibly from a read error. V usage is TRBV27 and J usage is TRBJ2-7; D gene uncertain. From germline, CDR1 is MNHEY and CDR2 SMNVEV (reference sequence). CDR3 length: 14 amino acids. The CDR3 bases are TGTGTCAGCAGCCTCGGCGGTAGCTCCTACGAGCAGTACTTC. Protein: CVSSLGGSSYEQYF.

This rearrangement joins TRBV20-1 to TRBJ2-2; unclear D gene. The V end was cut by 3 bases, the J end by 4 bases, with 9 bases between. This CDR3 comprises 13 residues. CDR1 is DFQATT, CDR2 SNEGSKA, per germline (reference sequence). In DNA, the CDR3 is TGCAGTGCTAGTAGCCGCTCCACCGGGGAGCTGTTTTTT. This sequence encodes CSASSRSTGELFF.

The rearrangement uses TRBV10-3 and TRBJ2-7; 9 positions agree with TRBD2. CDR1 and CDR2 (germline): ENHRY, SYGVKD. V trimming: 3 bases; J trimming: 3 bases; junction bases outside the gene matches: 3. The CDR3 is made up of 14 amino acids. The CDR3 reads CAISEELAGYEQYF. The CDR3 DNA reads as TGTGCCATCAGTGAAGAACTAGCGGGCTACGAGCAGTACTTC.

This clone was detected a few times. The chain uses TRBV19 and TRBJ1-2; D is perhaps TRBD1 (5 bases). CDR3 length: 13 residues. V was trimmed by 5 bases and J by 11 bases, leaving 18 bases between them. The germline V gene has CDR1 LNHDA and CDR2 SQIVND (reference sequence). CDR3 DNA: TGTGCCAGTAGTTCACGGACAATCTTAGAGTACACCTTC. It translates to CASSSRTILEYTF.

The J gene is TRBJ2-1, the V gene TRBV21-1; the table names TRBD2, a call not compared with the DNA. TRBV21-1 corresponds to a pseudogene. The CDR3 length is 16 residues. CDR3 in DNA: TGTGCCAGCAGCAAAGAAGGGCGGGACTCCTACAATGAGCAGTTCTTC. Protein sequence: CASSKEGRDSYNEQFF.

This clone came up a few times. The CDR3 region is CASSQDRHADAFF. CDR3 bases: TGCGCCAGCAGCCAAGATCGACACGCCGATGCTTTCTTT. V usage is TRBV4-1 and J usage is TRBJ1-1; D unclear. The ends were cut back, 0 bases at V and 11 bases at J, with 13 bases in the middle. Germline CDR1 is MGHRA and CDR2 is YSYEKL. CDR3 length: 13 residues.

The chain carries TRBV28 and TRBJ1-1; no clear D gene. Trimming stripped 1 base from V and 3 bases from J, with 15 bases between. This CDR3 has 16 amino acids. CDR1 and CDR2 (germline): MDHEN, SYDVKM. In nucleotides, the CDR3 is TGTGCCAGCAGTTTATTAATGGGGTCCGGGGACACTGAAGCTTTCTTT. Protein: CASSLLMGSGDTEAFF.

In its sample, this clone was seen once. The chain is built from TRBV6-5 and TRBJ2-5; D might be TRBD1 (6 bases). Germline CDR1 MNHEY, CDR2 SVGAGI. The CDR3 contains 15 residues. Trimming left V 2 bases short and J 1 base short, with 11 bases between. In nucleotides, the CDR3 is TGTGCCAGCAGTTACCCCGAGACAGGCCAAGAGACCCAGTACTTC. This gives the protein CASSYPETGQETQYF.

This clone was counted once. The J gene is TRBJ2-5, the V gene TRBV18; D may be TRBD1 (8 bases). The CDR3 consists of 15 residues. Trimming took 3 bases from V and 2 from J, leaving 13 bases between them. CDR1 and CDR2 from the germline V gene are KGHSH and LQKENI. Here the CDR3 reads CASSPDRGGQETQYF. In nucleotides, the CDR3 is TGTGCCAGCTCACCCGACAGGGGAGGGCAAGAGACCCAGTACTTC.

The rearrangement joins TRBV7-2 to TRBJ2-1, with 14 bases fitting TRBD2. The CDR3 is 16 residues long. Germline V gene data show CDR1 as SGHTA and CDR2 as FQGNSA. The junction had 10 bases not matched to a gene; V was cut back by 6 bases and J by 9 bases. CDR3 loop: CASSLLGTSGRIEQFF. CDR3 nucleotides: TGTGCCAGCAGTTTGTTAGGGACTAGCGGGAGAATTGAGCAGTTCTTC.

This sequence joins TRBV19 and TRBJ2-6; no clear D. With 5 bases removed from V and 2 bases from J, the gap between germline ends came to 10 bases. This CDR3 has 15 amino acids. Germline V gives CDR1 LNHDA, CDR2 SQIVND (reference sequence). The CDR3 bases are TGTGCCAGTAGTGATCCGAGGCCTGGGGCCAACGTCCTGACTTTC. Protein sequence: CASSDPRPGANVLTF.

V and J are TRBV12-5 and TRBJ2-1, with 7 bases that match TRBD1. There are 15 residues in the CDR3. Germline V gene data show CDR1 as LGHNT and CDR2 as FRNRAP. Losses at the gene ends were 7 bases for V and 8 bases for J; bases not matched to a gene: 14. CDR3 loop: CASVLRDRVHDEQFF. In nucleotides, the CDR3 is TGTGCTAGTGTTCTCCGGGACAGAGTACATGATGAGCAGTTCTTC.

In its sample, this clone was seen once. The chain links TRBV27 to TRBJ2-1; D perhaps matches TRBD1 (6 bases). From germline, CDR1 is MNHEY and CDR2 SMNVEV (reference sequence). With 3 bases removed from V and 5 bases from J, the gap between germline ends came to 11 bases. This CDR3 is 14 amino acids long. For the CDR3, the DNA is TGTGCCAGCAGTTTTTGGGGACAAGACAATGAGCAGTTCTTC. Its translation: CASSFWGQDNEQFF.

The chain combines TRBV7-2 with TRBJ1-2; tentatively, D is TRBD1 (5 bases). The CDR3 is 16 amino acids. V lost 1 base to trimming and J lost 4 bases, with 16 bases between them. Germline V lookup: CDR1 SGHTA, CDR2 FQGNSA. The CDR3 region has the DNA TGTGCCAGCAGCTTAGATTGGGGGGGGAAGGTCTATGGCTACACCTTC. This encodes CASSLDWGGKVYGYTF. The full variable domain, rest sourced from reference TRBV7-2 and TRBJ1-2, is GAGVSQSPSNKVTEKGKDVELRCDPISGHTALYWYRQSLGQGLEFLIYFQGNSAPDKSGLPSDRFSAERTGGSVSTLTIQRTQQEDSAVYLCASSLDWGGKVYGYTFGSGTRLTVV.